The 30 T cell receptor beta chains below were found in one sample sequenced in a study of CXCR3-negative and CXCR3-positive naive CD8 T cells. UMI labels and 5' RACE were used to prepare the TRB cDNA libraries. TCRdb re-called the 5' RACE reads and gives one entry per CDR3 protein, without DNA. This table holds tens of thousands of distinct CDR3 sequences. Sequencing was done on a sample of naive CXCR3- CD8+ T cells from blood. The subset here: CD45RO-CCR7+CD27+CD95- naive CD8+ T cells lacking CXCR3 (TNR3-). The receptor source for this set is a human donor in good health. Some clones in this sample may be carry-over from other donors' samples.

The chain employs TRBV5-1 and TRBJ2-7; TCRdb indicates TRBD1, and absent DNA this call remains unverified. CDR3 length: 15 residues. Germline CDR1 SGHRS, CDR2 YFSETQ. The CDR3 loop reads CASSLFSTGGYEQYF.

The V and J genes are TRBV7-2 and TRBJ1-5; the D gene TCRdb calls, TRBD1, cannot be checked with no DNA. The CDR3 runs 16 residues. The germline gives CDR1 SGHTA, CDR2 FQGNSA. The CDR3 loop is CASSLEGQGSNQPQHF.

V gene TRBV6-2 or TRBV6-3 combines with J gene TRBJ1-1; without DNA, the TCRdb call of TRBD1 cannot be checked. Looked up from germline, CDR1 is MNHEY and CDR2 is SVGEGT. This CDR3 region has 15 residues. The CDR3: CASNAGGEVSAEAFF.

The V and J genes are TRBV6-6 and TRBJ2-1; TCRdb outputs TRBD1, but without DNA this stays unchecked. The length of the CDR3 is 16 residues. The germline V gene has CDR1 MNHNY and CDR2 SVGAGI (reference sequence). The CDR3 loop reads CASSESGGGGYNEQFF.

The chain carries TRBV20-1 and TRBJ2-2; TCRdb's D gene call, TRBD2, goes unchecked for lack of DNA. The CDR3 totals 15 residues. The germline V gene has CDR1 DFQATT and CDR2 SNEGSKA (reference sequence). The CDR3 reads CSARGDYLNTGELFF.

The chain employs TRBV7-9 and TRBJ2-2; absent DNA, TCRdb's TRBD1 call cannot be checked. The CDR3 loop spans 15 amino acids. The germline CDR1 and CDR2 sequences are SEHNR and FQNEAQ (reference sequence). The CDR3: CASSDPGRRSGELFF.

The CDR3 reads CASSLVAGGLYNEQFF. The chain employs TRBV7-9 and TRBJ2-1; TCRdb's assignment of TRBD2 cannot be checked, as there is no DNA. The germline V gene has CDR1 SEHNR and CDR2 FQNEAQ (reference sequence). The CDR3 is made up of 16 amino acids.

V gene TRBV6-5 combines with J gene TRBJ1-2; TCRdb reports TRBD1, a call that lacks DNA to check it against. The CDR3 runs 15 residues. Germline V lookup: CDR1 MNHEY, CDR2 SVGAGI. The CDR3 sequence: CASSYGQASGYGYTF.

The chain has TRBV29-1 and TRBJ2-3; TCRdb returns TRBD2, unconfirmable since there is no DNA. Germline V gene data show CDR1 as SQVTM and CDR2 as ANQGSEA. The CDR3 is made up of 15 amino acids. CDR3 residues: CSVGGGAKFTDTQYF.

V gene TRBV6-1 combines with J gene TRBJ2-1; TCRdb's D call, TRBD2, is unchecked because there is no DNA. Germline CDR1 and CDR2: MNHNS and SASEGT. The CDR3 sequence is 16 residues long. The chain's CDR3 is CASNPTPGLAIVEQFF.

The V call is TRBV12-3 or TRBV12-4, the J call TRBJ1-1; absent DNA, TCRdb's TRBD1 call cannot be checked. CDR3 size: 14 residues. The CDR3 is CASSAGGGLTEAFF.

The chain couples TRBV4-2 to TRBJ2-1. Germline assignment: CDR1 LGHNA and CDR2 YNFKEQ. This CDR3 has 17 amino acids. The CDR3 spells CASSQDWAGSVFNEQFF.

The V and J genes are TRBV29-1 and TRBJ1-2; TCRdb outputs TRBD1, but without DNA this stays unchecked. CDR1 is SQVTM and CDR2 is ANQGSEA in the germline V gene. CDR3 size: 15 residues. CDR3: CSVEMATAFRDGYTF.

The chain joins TRBV4-3 to TRBJ2-7. This CDR3 spans 11 amino acids. The germline CDR1 and CDR2 sequences are LGHNA and YSLEER. The CDR3 spells CASSQAIEQYF.

This chain joins TRBV28 and TRBJ2-3; TCRdb gives TRBD2 as the D gene, but with no DNA this cannot be confirmed. Germline CDR1 and CDR2: MDHEN and SYDVKM. The CDR3 covers 17 residues. The CDR3 here is CASSFTTLAAEGEAQYF.

This sequence joins TRBV29-1 and TRBJ2-7; TCRdb picks TRBD2, but there is no DNA to check that call. The CDR3 has 14 residues. From germline, CDR1 is SQVTM and CDR2 ANQGSEA. CDR3 loop: CSVEVSGTSYEQYF.

The rearrangement joins TRBV4-1 to TRBJ2-1. CDR1 and CDR2 from the germline V gene are MGHRA and YSYEKL. The CDR3 extends over 16 amino acids. This chain's CDR3 is CASSHPSKTSYNEQFF.

V usage is TRBV7-3 and J usage is TRBJ2-3; the TRBD1 assignment by TCRdb is unverifiable without DNA. Germline CDR1 is SGHTA and CDR2 is FQGTGA. The CDR3 is 15 amino acids. This CDR3 reads CASSSPGTSIDTQYF.

The chain couples TRBV7-9 to TRBJ2-3; TCRdb designates TRBD1, a call that cannot be tested without DNA. Per the germline V gene, CDR1 is SEHNR and CDR2 is FQNEAQ (reference sequence). The CDR3 is made up of 15 amino acids. This CDR3 reads CASSLAPGDTDTQYF.

The rearrangement uses TRBV5-1 and TRBJ1-1. The CDR3 runs 14 residues. Germline V gene lookup returns CDR1 SGHRS and CDR2 YFSETQ. The chain's CDR3 is CASSLEGLNTEAFF.

The chain joins TRBV7-2 to TRBJ2-7. From germline, CDR1 is SGHTA and CDR2 FQGNSA. CDR3 length: 13 amino acids. The CDR3 region is CASSLGGPYEQYF.

The rearrangement uses TRBV7-9 and TRBJ2-2; the D call of TRBD1 rests on TCRdb alone, since no DNA is present to check it. From germline, CDR1 is SEHNR and CDR2 FQNEAQ (reference sequence). CDR3 length: 17 amino acids. This chain's CDR3 is CASSLYMAGTTTGELFF.

The chain's CDR3 is CSVEWGGYEQFF. The V gene is TRBV29-1, the J gene TRBJ2-1; the D call of TRBD1 rests on TCRdb alone, since no DNA is present to check it. This CDR3 spans 12 amino acids. Per the germline V gene, CDR1 is SQVTM and CDR2 is ANQGSEA.

The CDR3 is CSVVDANTGELFF. The chain joins TRBV29-1 to TRBJ2-2. Per germline, CDR1 SQVTM and CDR2 ANQGSEA. The CDR3 sequence is 13 residues long.

The chain employs TRBV27 and TRBJ2-1; TCRdb's assignment of TRBD1 cannot be checked, as there is no DNA. Germline CDR1 MNHEY, CDR2 SMNVEV (reference sequence). This CDR3 has 14 amino acids. CDR3: CASSTGTGGAEQYF.

The V and J genes are TRBV20-1 and TRBJ1-2; lacking DNA, the TRBD1 call made by TCRdb goes unchecked. Looked up from germline, CDR1 is DFQATT and CDR2 is SNEGSKA (reference sequence). The CDR3 totals 16 residues. CDR3 residues: CSARVTGQGPNYGYTF.

V is TRBV5-5 and J is TRBJ2-1. CDR3 length: 18 amino acids. Looked up from germline, CDR1 is SGHKS and CDR2 is YYEKEE (reference sequence). CDR3 region: CASSLGWLERGLYNEQFF.

This sequence joins TRBV6-6 and TRBJ1-3. The CDR3 loop spans 13 amino acids. Germline V lookup: CDR1 MNHNY, CDR2 SVGAGI (reference sequence). Here the CDR3 reads CASSEDDGNTIYF.

Here the CDR3 reads CASSFGVWDEQYF. The chain links TRBV7-8 to TRBJ2-7. This CDR3 has 13 amino acids. CDR1 is SGHVS, CDR2 FQNEAQ, per germline.

The chain has TRBV7-9 and TRBJ1-1. Germline V gene lookup returns CDR1 SEHNR and CDR2 FQNEAQ (reference sequence). CDR3 size: 11 residues. The CDR3 sequence: CASSLEPEAFF.